This T cell receptor beta chain came from a study of T cell responses to AZD1222 COVID-19 vaccine. The V gene lost 1 base and the J gene lost 6 bases, with 9 bases spanning the gap. This CDR3 region has 13 residues. CDR1 and CDR2 (germline): LGHDT, YNNKEL (reference sequence). Repertoires were generated with immunoSEQ multiplex PCR, while TCRdb's copy carries only in-frame clones and drops some. This table has 150,000 to 200,000 clones, roughly nine tenths appearing once. Sequenced here: peripheral blood, sampled 28 days after the second AZD1222 dose. The sequence was obtained from an adult who received the AZD1222 COVID-19 vaccine. The V gene is TRBV3-1 (or the pseudogene TRBV3-2), the J gene TRBJ1-1; D call uncertain. In nucleotides, the CDR3 is TGTGCCAGCAGCCAAGGGACCTGGGCTGAAGCTTTCTTT. Protein product: CASSQGTWAEAFF.